This TCR beta chain was retrieved from a study of a mutant IDH1 vaccine in newly diagnosed glioma. Turning to the study itself: The treated population exhibited a male proportion of about 60%, a female proportion of roughly 40%, and a mean age of about 39 years. Study-level points and caveats: Variations in leading peripheral T cell clonotypes appeared to have no connection with pseudoprogression.

As for time point: week 11, during vaccination. It was 300 ug of mutant IDH1 20-mer peptide that made up each vaccine dose, given with topical imiquimod. Data came from immunoSEQ multiplex PCR; TCRdb stores just in-frame clones and leaves some out. The table shows about 130,000 clones, with about 82% occurring only once. The CDR3 is made up of 15 amino acids. Germline values: CDR1 SEHNR, CDR2 FQNEAQ (reference sequence). Trimming cost V 4 bases and J 2 bases, with 14 bases left between them. A remark on this clone: Its antigen is unknown.

This TCR was sampled from a man between 35 and 55 years old with glioma. The V call is TRBV7-9, the J call TRBJ1-2; no reliable D call. The source material was PBMCs, sampled from a glioma patient whose treatment included an IDH1 peptide vaccine. The CDR3 loop is CASSSAHDGNYGYTF. In nucleotides, the CDR3 is TGTGCCAGCAGCTCAGCTCATGACGGAAACTATGGCTACACCTTC.